Following are 32 T cell receptor beta chains from one sample sequenced in a study of T cell responses to AZD1222 COVID-19 vaccine. Assay: immunoSEQ multiplex PCR; the TCRdb copy retains only in-frame clones and omits some. The repertoire has some 180,000 clones, roughly 92% of them found once; the top ten carry under 11%. The sample in question was peripheral blood, obtained on day 0 of AZD1222 vaccination. The receptors were gathered from an adult in good health.

This chain joins TRBV5-1 and TRBJ1-1, with 8 bases matching TRBD1. Trimming at V came to 3 bases and at J to 3 bases, leaving 7 bases not matched to a gene. Per the germline V gene, CDR1 is SGHRS and CDR2 is YFSETQ. The CDR3 loop spans 15 amino acids. The chain's CDR3 is CASSSRTGLDTEAFF. DNA of the CDR3: TGCGCCAGCAGCTCAAGGACAGGGTTGGACACTGAAGCTTTCTTT.

The rearrangement links TRBV6-4 to TRBJ2-1; D is unresolved. CDR1 and CDR2 from the germline V gene are MRHNA and SNTAGT. This CDR3 spans 15 amino acids. V gave up 5 bases and J gave up 6 bases, with 17 bases separating them. CDR3: CASSFHRARLNEQFF. DNA for the CDR3: TGTGCCAGCAGTTTCCATCGGGCAAGACTCAATGAGCAGTTCTTC.

This sequence joins TRBV11-2 and TRBJ1-5, with D unresolved. Between the trimmed V and J ends, which lost 2 bases and 1 base, there was a span of 3 bases. The length of the CDR3 is 13 residues. Germline CDR1 reads SGHAT; CDR2 reads FQNNGV. CDR3 in DNA: TGTGCCAGCAGCTTAAACAGCAATCAGCCCCAGCATTTT. Its protein is CASSLNSNQPQHF.

This clone came up a few times. CDR3 amino acids: CASSPRDSNYGYTF. The CDR3 DNA follows: TGTGCCAGCAGCCCGAGGGACAGTAACTATGGCTACACCTTC. The gene calls are TRBV7-2 and TRBJ1-2, with 7 bases matching TRBD1. V gave up 5 bases and J gave up 1 base; unmatched junction bases: 4. Germline V CDR1 and CDR2: SGHTA, FQGNSA. CDR3 length equals 14 residues.

This clone was observed a handful of times. The chain joins TRBV5-5 to TRBJ1-2; no clear D. Germline assignment: CDR1 SGHKS and CDR2 YYEKEE (reference sequence). The CDR3 loop spans 15 amino acids. Trimming cost V 2 bases and J 9 bases, with 20 bases left between them. The CDR3 nucleotides read TGTGCCAGCAGCTTTGGCCAGCCCTCGGCCGGACGCTACACCTTC. Translated: CASSFGQPSAGRYTF. The full variable domain, in which reference TRBV5-5 and TRBJ1-2 provide the parts outside the CDR3, is DAGVTQSPTHLIKTRGQQVTLRCSPISGHKSVSWYQQVLGQGPQFIFQYYEKEERGRGNFPDRFSARQFPNYSSELNVNALLLGDSALYLCASSFGQPSAGRYTFGSGTRLTVV.

The rearrangement links TRBV7-9 to TRBJ2-2, with TRBD1 identical over 8 bases. CDR3 length: 15 residues. The V gene's germline CDR1 is SEHNR and CDR2 FQNEAQ (reference sequence). The V and J ends lost 5 bases and 1 base, in that order; junction bases with no gene match: 3. CDR3 nucleotides: TGTGCCAGCAGCAAGGGACAGGAGAACACCGGGGAGCTGTTTTTT. Its translation: CASSKGQENTGELFF.

The chain has TRBV5-4 and TRBJ2-2; TRBD1 agrees at 7 bases. The CDR3 covers 16 residues. V dropped 2 bases and J dropped 2; count of bases not matched to a gene: 6. Germline CDR1 is SGHNT and CDR2 is YYREEE (reference sequence). The CDR3 DNA sequence: TGTGCCAGCAGCTTTAAGACAGGGAGAAACACCGGGGAGCTGTTTTTT. It translates to CASSFKTGRNTGELFF.

V gene TRBV6-2 or TRBV6-3 combines with J gene TRBJ1-1; D ambiguous. V lost 4 bases, J lost 6 bases, and 15 bases lay in between. CDR3 length equals 14 residues. Germline-derived CDR1 and CDR2 are MNHEY and SVGEGT. The CDR3 DNA follows: TGTGCCAGCAGTTGGACTTTGGGCGGCTCTGAAGCTTTCTTT. This codes for CASSWTLGGSEAFF.

J is TRBJ2-2 and V is TRBV9, with 9 positions matching TRBD1. The CDR3 is 15 amino acids. Trimming removed 0 bases from V and 3 bases from J; junction bases left unmatched: 0. Germline V gene sequence: CDR1 SGDLS, CDR2 YYNGEE. The CDR3 DNA reads TGTGCCAGCAGCGTAGGGGACAGGGACACCGGGGAGCTGTTTTTT. Protein sequence: CASSVGDRDTGELFF.

The gene calls are TRBV7-6 and TRBJ2-3, with no clear D. The CDR3 length is 14 residues. Trimming pared 6 bases from V and 6 bases from J, leaving 16 bases between. Germline V gives CDR1 SGHVS, CDR2 FNYEAQ. The CDR3 loop is CASSFRPVLDTQYF. The CDR3 coding sequence is TGTGCCAGCAGTTTCCGTCCGGTGTTGGATACGCAGTATTTT.

The chain is built from TRBV29-1 and TRBJ1-2, with 8 bases fitting TRBD1. V dropped 6 bases and J dropped 4; count of bases not matched to a gene: 4. Looked up from germline, CDR1 is SQVTM and CDR2 is ANQGSEA. The CDR3 runs 12 residues. CDR3 region: CSVDRAIYGYTF. The DNA for the CDR3 is TGCAGCGTGGACAGGGCCATCTATGGCTACACCTTC. The full variable domain, its missing parts supplied by reference TRBV29-1 and TRBJ1-2, is SAVISQKPSRDICQRGTSLTIQCQVDSQVTMMFWYRQQPGQSLTLIATANQGSEATYESGFVIDKFPISRPNLTFSTLTVSNMSPEDSSIYLCSVDRAIYGYTFGSGTRLTVV.

This clone was picked up one time. This chain links TRBV6-2 or TRBV6-3 with TRBJ1-2, with D tentatively TRBD1 (6 bases). Germline V gene sequence: CDR1 MNHEY, CDR2 SVGEGT. The CDR3 is made up of 13 amino acids. V gave up 4 bases and J gave up 4 bases, with 10 bases separating them. The CDR3 is CASSSGEFYGYTF. The CDR3, as DNA: TGTGCCAGCAGTTCAGGGGAGTTCTATGGCTACACCTTC.

V usage is TRBV5-1 and J usage is TRBJ2-1; 7 bases agree with TRBD1. The J segment lost 6 bases and the V segment lost 6 bases, leaving 12 bases of the junction unmatched. The CDR3 extends over 15 amino acids. CDR1 and CDR2 (germline): SGHRS, YFSETQ. The CDR3 loop is CASIPGGFILNEQFF. The CDR3 region has the DNA TGCGCCAGCATCCCAGGGGGTTTCATCCTCAATGAGCAGTTCTTC.

The V call is TRBV28, the J call TRBJ1-6; D remains unclear. Trimming took 2 bases from V and 9 from J, leaving 5 bases between them. Germline V gene data show CDR1 as MDHEN and CDR2 as SYDVKM. The CDR3 runs to 12 residues. CDR3 sequence reads: CASSLRTSPLHF. The DNA for the CDR3 is TGTGCCAGCAGTTTAAGGACTTCACCCCTCCACTTT. The full variable domain, with the rest looked up from reference TRBV28 and TRBJ1-6, is DVKVTQSSRYLVKRTGEKVFLECVQDMDHENMFWYRQDPGLGLRLIYFSYDVKMKEKGDIPEGYSVSREKKERFSLILESASTNQTSMYLCASSLRTSPLHFGNGTRLTVT.

V usage is TRBV9 and J usage is TRBJ1-6; unclear D gene. Trimming shortened V by 0 bases and J by 8 bases, and 6 bases separated the two germline ends. The CDR3 is made up of 13 amino acids. Germline V gives CDR1 SGDLS, CDR2 YYNGEE. This CDR3 reads CASSVDGDSPLHF. Here the CDR3 DNA reads TGTGCCAGCAGCGTAGACGGCGATTCACCCCTCCACTTT.

The rearrangement links TRBV29-1 to TRBJ1-1; 8 positions agree with TRBD1. This CDR3 has 15 amino acids. The J segment lost 6 bases and the V segment lost 5 bases, leaving 14 bases of the junction unmatched. Germline V CDR1 and CDR2: SQVTM, ANQGSEA. The CDR3 DNA sequence: TGCAGCGTTCGAACCGGGACAGGAGCCTACGCTGAAGCTTTCTTT. Residues: CSVRTGTGAYAEAFF.

The V call is TRBV5-1, the J call TRBJ1-5; TRBD1 is a possible D gene (6 bases). The ends were cut back, 4 bases at V and 5 bases at J, with 13 bases in the middle. Germline CDR1 reads SGHRS; CDR2 reads YFSETQ. This CDR3 comprises 14 residues. For the CDR3, the DNA is TGCGCCAGCAGCCCGTCAGGGGTCGATCAGCCCCAGCATTTT. The encoded protein is CASSPSGVDQPQHF.

In its sample, this clone was seen once. The V gene is TRBV5-4, the J gene TRBJ1-2; D is undetermined. The CDR3 runs to 17 residues. Germline V lookup: CDR1 SGHNT, CDR2 YYREEE (reference sequence). V was pared by 1 base and J by 2 bases, with 18 bases between. The CDR3 here is CASSLIGEGFRNYGYTF. CDR3 DNA: TGTGCCAGCAGCTTGATTGGAGAGGGATTCCGGAACTATGGCTACACCTTC.

The chain recombines TRBV19 with TRBJ2-3; D is undetermined. This CDR3 region has 13 residues. Trimming pared 8 bases from V and 0 bases from J, leaving 9 bases between. Germline V lookup: CDR1 LNHDA, CDR2 SQIVND (reference sequence). The CDR3 loop is CASGIGSTDTQYF. In nucleotides, the CDR3 is TGTGCCAGTGGGATCGGGAGCACAGATACGCAGTATTTT.

The rearrangement links TRBV2 to TRBJ2-5; D is undetermined. Per the germline V gene, CDR1 is SNHLY and CDR2 is FYNNEI. Deletions cut 1 base from V and 4 bases from J, with 13 bases between. This CDR3 is 15 amino acids long. CDR3 bases: TGTGCCAGCAGTGAAGGCTGGGCTGAGGTAGAGACCCAGTACTTC. Its translation: CASSEGWAEVETQYF.

CDR3 loop: CASSLSGGLLNEQFF. CDR3 sequence (DNA): TGCGCCAGCAGCCTGAGCGGGGGCCTTCTCAATGAGCAGTTCTTC. The chain carries TRBV5-1 and TRBJ2-1, with TRBD2 identical over 8 bases. Trimming at V came to 4 bases and at J to 6 bases, leaving 9 bases not matched to a gene. There are 15 residues in the CDR3. Germline V gene sequence: CDR1 SGHRS, CDR2 YFSETQ.

The chain joins TRBV30 to TRBJ1-2; perhaps TRBD1 as D (5 bases). The CDR3 contains 14 residues. V lost 7 bases and J lost 6, with 21 bases in between. Germline V gives CDR1 GTSNPN, CDR2 SVGIG (reference sequence). The CDR3 sequence is CASEGANNGDGYTF. CDR3 DNA: TGTGCCTCAGAAGGGGCGAATAACGGCGATGGCTACACCTTC.

The chain is built from TRBV10-3 and TRBJ1-5; TRBD1 matches 11 bases. The J segment lost 11 bases and the V segment lost 0 bases, leaving 9 bases of the junction unmatched. Germline CDR1 ENHRY, CDR2 SYGVKD. This CDR3 has 16 amino acids. As DNA, the CDR3 is TGTGCCATCAGTGAGTCTGGGGGACAGGGGGATGGGGCCCAGCATTTT. This translates into CAISESGGQGDGAQHF.

The V call is TRBV19, the J call TRBJ1-6; D gene unclear. The CDR3 extends over 16 amino acids. The germline gives CDR1 LNHDA, CDR2 SQIVND (reference sequence). V was cut by 4 bases and J by 5 bases, with 15 bases left in between. The DNA of the CDR3 is TGTGCCAGTAGTACGTCTAGAGGGCGCCATAATTCACCCCTCCACTTT. Residues: CASSTSRGRHNSPLHF.

J is TRBJ1-2 and V is TRBV18, with TRBD1 matching 9 bases. This CDR3 is 15 amino acids long. Germline CDR1 reads KGHSH; CDR2 reads LQKENI. The V segment lost 0 bases and the J segment 8 bases; nucleotides outside the gene matches: 7. For the CDR3, the DNA is TGTGCCAGCTCACCACCGAGTACAGGGGGCGAAGGCTACACCTTC. Its protein is CASSPPSTGGEGYTF.

V and J are TRBV3-1 (or the pseudogene TRBV3-2) and TRBJ2-7; tentatively, D is TRBD1 (6 bases). CDR1 and CDR2 from the germline V gene are LGHDT and YNNKEL (reference sequence). V lost 0 bases and J lost 5, with 11 bases in between. This CDR3 comprises 14 residues. The CDR3, as DNA: TGTGCCAGCAGCCAAGACAGGGGAGACGACGAGCAGTACTTC. This codes for CASSQDRGDDEQYF.

The chain links TRBV19 to TRBJ2-3; D is ambiguous. Trimming stripped 7 bases from V and 0 bases from J, with 11 bases between. The CDR3 extends over 14 amino acids. CDR1 is LNHDA, CDR2 SQIVND, per germline (reference sequence). This CDR3 reads CASIRRTSTDTQYF. CDR3 coding DNA: TGTGCCAGTATACGGCGTACTAGCACAGATACGCAGTATTTT.

The chain carries TRBV18 and TRBJ1-2, with D unresolved. The CDR3 runs 12 residues. Trimming removed 3 bases at V and 8 bases at J, with 10 bases between. Per the germline V gene, CDR1 is KGHSH and CDR2 is LQKENI. Written as DNA, the CDR3 is TGTGCCAGCTCACCGGATGGTCGCGGCTACACCTTC. Protein sequence: CASSPDGRGYTF.

The CDR3 DNA reads as TGTGCCAGCAGGGACGGGAACACTGAAGCTTTCTTT. It translates to CASRDGNTEAFF. This chain links TRBV25-1 with TRBJ1-1; no clear D gene. The CDR3 totals 12 residues. The germline CDR1 and CDR2 sequences are MGHDK and SYGVNS. V was pared by 6 bases and J by 1 base, with 6 bases between.

V gene TRBV6-5 combines with J gene TRBJ1-2, with a possible D match to TRBD1 (6 bases). Germline V gives CDR1 MNHEY, CDR2 SVGAGI. V lost 6 bases, J lost 8 bases, and 13 bases lay in between. The CDR3 loop spans 12 amino acids. The CDR3 reads CASRTGLDGYTF. As DNA, the CDR3 is TGTGCCAGCAGAACAGGGTTGGACGGCTACACCTTC.

The rearrangement links TRBV7-9 to TRBJ2-3; 7 nucleotides agree with TRBD2. Germline values: CDR1 SEHNR, CDR2 FQNEAQ (reference sequence). After removal of 1 base from V and 6 bases from J, the junction contained 1 base not matched to a gene. This CDR3 region has 13 residues. The CDR3 reads CASSLGLADTQYF. The CDR3 region has the DNA TGTGCCAGCAGCTTAGGACTAGCCGATACGCAGTATTTT. Full variable domain (outside the CDR3, taken from reference TRBV7-9 and TRBJ2-3): DTGVSQNPRHKITKRGQNVTFRCDPISEHNRLYWYRQTLGQGPEFLTYFQNEAQLEKSRLLSDRFSAERPKGSFSTLEIQRTEQGDSAMYLCASSLGLADTQYFGPGTRLTVL.

V usage is TRBV7-9 and J usage is TRBJ2-7; D call uncertain. Germline-derived CDR1 and CDR2 are SEHNR and FQNEAQ (reference sequence). V lost 1 base and J 1 base, leaving 8 bases between the germline ends. This CDR3 region has 14 residues. This chain's CDR3 is CASSLVFGSYEQYF. The DNA of the CDR3 is TGTGCCAGCAGCTTAGTGTTCGGATCCTACGAGCAGTACTTC. The full variable domain, its missing parts supplied by reference TRBV7-9 and TRBJ2-7, is DTGVSQNPRHKITKRGQNVTFRCDPISEHNRLYWYRQTLGQGPEFLTYFQNEAQLEKSRLLSDRFSAERPKGSFSTLEIQRTEQGDSAMYLCASSLVFGSYEQYFGPGTRLTVT.